The source of this T cell receptor beta chain is a study of sequential checkpoint blockade in melanoma. The overall study: Both treatment sequences were followed by maintenance nivolumab.

Ten or more counts support this clone. V shed 5 bases and J 6 bases; nucleotides not matched to a gene: 6. Germline values: CDR1 SGHNT, CDR2 YENEEA. The CDR3 length is 15 residues. Treatment specified: randomized to nivolumab then ipilimumab (arm A) or the reverse (arm B). Patients had received no earlier DNA-damaging chemotherapy. This table comes from immunoSEQ multiplex PCR, and its TCRdb copy is limited to in-frame clones, with some not included. The table lists 3,500 to 5,000 clones, 23% of them singletons, with roughly 14% in the top ten. Specimen: tumor tissue (inferred from file names), collected from a patient given nivolumab and ipilimumab in sequence. The V and J genes are TRBV11-3 and TRBJ2-3; 12 bases align to TRBD1. This TCR was sampled from a human donor with melanoma. The CDR3 spells CASSVPGQGADTQYF. The CDR3, as DNA: TGTGCCAGCAGCGTCCCGGGACAGGGGGCGGATACGCAGTATTTT. Combining the CDR3 with reference TRBV11-3 and TRBJ2-3 gives the whole variable domain EAGVVQSPRYKIIEKKQPVAFWCNPISGHNTLYWYLQNLGQGPELLIRYENEEAVDDSQLPKDRFSAERLKGVDSTLKIQPAELGDSAVYLCASSVPGQGADTQYFGPGTRLTVL.